This entry lists 23 T cell receptor beta chains sequenced from one sample in a study of metastatic and nonmetastatic thyroid tumors. Through MiXCR, TCRdb re-clonotyped the PCR reads. This table holds some 33,000 clones, approximately 16% found once. The entire patient cohort was treatment-naive prior to thyroid surgery. Sequenced material: blood. The receptors stem from a male donor with papillary thyroid cancer or a benign thyroid nodule (not recorded which). Some clones in this sample may be carry-over from other donors' samples.

As for this clone: Compared with germline, one end of the junction differs, possibly owing to a read error. The chain uses TRBV27 and TRBJ2-7, with D uncertain. CDR3 size: 13 residues. CDR1 and CDR2 from the germline V gene are MNHEY and SMNVEV (reference sequence). The CDR3 region is CASSSYNAYEQDF. In DNA form, the CDR3 reads TGTGCCAGCAGTTCATACAACGCCTACGAGCAGGACTTC.

Concerning this clone itself: One junction end disagrees with the germline gene, perhaps due to a read error. The rearrangement joins TRBV6-5 to TRBJ2-1; tentatively, D is TRBD1 (6 bases). There are 12 residues in the CDR3. CDR1 is MNHEY, CDR2 SVGAGI, per germline. The CDR3 DNA reads as TGTGCCAGCGGTTACCAGGGGAATGAGCAGTTCTTC. This translates into CASGYQGNEQFF.

This clone was counted at least ten times. The V gene is TRBV5-1, the J gene TRBJ2-1; D is possibly TRBD2 (6 bases). Trimming pared 0 bases from V and 8 bases from J, leaving 9 bases between. Germline V lookup: CDR1 SGHRS, CDR2 YFSETQ. The CDR3 is 13 amino acids. The DNA for the CDR3 is TGCGCCAGCAGCTTGGCTAGCGCAGATGAGCAGTTCTTC. This codes for CASSLASADEQFF.

In this sample, this clone turned up many times. The gene calls are TRBV7-2 and TRBJ2-7, with D tentatively TRBD1 (5 bases). Trimming stripped 2 bases from V and 2 bases from J, with 10 bases between. There are 14 residues in the CDR3. Germline V gene data show CDR1 as SGHTA and CDR2 as FQGNSA. The CDR3 region is CASSLPGLTYEQYF. The CDR3 DNA is TGTGCCAGCAGCTTACCAGGGTTGACCTACGAGCAGTACTTC.

On this clone itself: This CDR3 fails to terminate in the conserved phenylalanine or tryptophan, so it likely reflects a read error. The J gene is TRBJ1-2, the V gene TRBV7-9, with D uncertain. This CDR3 comprises 13 residues. With 0 bases removed from V and 4 bases from J, the gap between germline ends came to 6 bases. From germline, CDR1 is SEHNR and CDR2 FQNEAQ (reference sequence). The CDR3 nucleotides are TGTGCCAGCAGCTTAGCCGCTATCTATGGCTACACCTTG. Encoded protein: CASSLAAIYGYTL.

This clone was found many times. The rearrangement joins TRBV2 to TRBJ1-3; tentative D call: TRBD1 (6 bases). The V gene's germline CDR1 is SNHLY and CDR2 FYNNEI. The CDR3 extends over 15 amino acids. V lost 5 bases and J lost 2, with 13 bases in between. The CDR3 loop reads CASSSSAGAGNTIYF. Here the CDR3 DNA reads TGTGCCAGCAGTTCATCGGCAGGGGCTGGAAACACCATATATTTT. Looking up the rest from reference TRBV2 and TRBJ1-3 gives the full variable domain: EPEVTQTPSHQVTQMGQEVILRCVPISNHLYFYWYRQILGQKVEFLVSFYNNEISEKSEIFDDQFSVERPDGSNFTLKIRSTKLEDSAMYFCASSSSAGAGNTIYFGEGSWLTVV.

This clone appeared many times. The CDR3 DNA follows: TGTGCCAGCAGTTTAACGCCGGTGAACACCGGGGAGCTGTTTTTT. Its protein product is CASSLTPVNTGELFF. The chain has TRBV28 and TRBJ2-2; D unresolved. CDR1 MDHEN and CDR2 SYDVKM come from the germline V gene. This CDR3 region has 15 residues. V was shortened by 2 bases and J by 1 base, with 8 bases between the two germline ends.

This clone was observed a handful of times. CDR3 DNA sequence: TGTGCCAGCAGTTTACTTGGTACAGGAGGCAATGAGCAGTTCTTC. It specifies CASSLLGTGGNEQFF. The rearrangement joins TRBV28 to TRBJ2-1, with D perhaps matching TRBD1 or TRBD2 (5 bases each). There are 15 residues in the CDR3. The V end was cut by 2 bases, the J end by 6 bases, with 14 bases between. Germline V gene sequence: CDR1 MDHEN, CDR2 SYDVKM.

This clone was seen repeatedly, ten times or more. The chain couples TRBV19 to TRBJ1-1; TRBD1 agrees at 7 bases. V trimming: 5 bases; J trimming: 7 bases; junction bases outside the gene matches: 10. CDR3 length equals 14 residues. Germline-derived CDR1 and CDR2 are LNHDA and SQIVND (reference sequence). The CDR3 is CASSAQTGAYEAFF. The DNA of the CDR3 is TGTGCCAGTAGTGCTCAAACAGGGGCCTATGAAGCTTTCTTT.

The rearrangement uses TRBV2 and TRBJ2-4; the D gene is possibly TRBD1 (5 bases). Germline assignment: CDR1 SNHLY and CDR2 FYNNEI. The CDR3 contains 15 residues. Between the trimmed V and J ends, which lost 6 bases and 0 bases, there was a span of 12 bases. The CDR3 nucleotides read TGTGCCAGCAGGATGGACATGGTAGCCAAAAACATTCAGTACTTC. This translates into CASRMDMVAKNIQYF.

This clone was recorded at least ten times. V is TRBV28 and J is TRBJ1-2, with a weak D call TRBD1 (5 bases). CDR1 and CDR2 (germline): MDHEN, SYDVKM. The germline V and J ends were trimmed by 5 bases and 4 bases, with 8 bases remaining between them. This CDR3 has 12 residues. The CDR3 loop is CASSRQTYGYTF. Written as DNA, the CDR3 is TGTGCCAGCAGTCGACAGACCTATGGCTACACCTTC.

V gene TRBV4-2 combines with J gene TRBJ1-3; a possible D gene is TRBD1 (6 bases). V shed 0 bases and J shed 4 bases, with 10 bases lying between them. CDR3 length: 15 residues. Per germline, CDR1 LGHNA and CDR2 YNFKEQ. The CDR3 coding sequence is TGTGCCAGCAGCCAAGAGGACAGTTCCGGAAACACCATATATTTT. This encodes CASSQEDSSGNTIYF.

By proportion, this clone is medium-sized (0.01 to 0.1%). This chain connects TRBV15 to TRBJ2-2, with 8 bases that match TRBD1. The J segment lost 4 bases and the V segment lost 1 base, leaving 2 bases of the junction unmatched. Per the germline V gene, CDR1 is LNHNV and CDR2 is YYDKDF (reference sequence). The CDR3 loop spans 15 amino acids. As DNA, the CDR3 is TGTGCCACCAGCAGAGGTACAGGGGGCACCGGGGAGCTGTTTTTT. Translated, it gives CATSRGTGGTGELFF.

In this sample, this clone turned up a few times. Given a much more abundant clone one base away, this may be a read error. This chain joins TRBV9 and TRBJ2-1, with D unclear. Germline CDR1 reads SGDLS; CDR2 reads YYNGEE. The CDR3 has 11 amino acids. The CDR3 DNA follows: TGTGCCAACAGCGTAGGGAATGAGCAGTTCTTC. Amino acids: CANSVGNEQFF.

This clone has ten or more counts. The chain joins TRBV15 to TRBJ1-1; perhaps TRBD1 as D (5 bases). V was trimmed by 0 bases and J by 1 base, leaving 9 bases between them. The germline V gene encodes CDR1 LNHNV and CDR2 YYDKDF (reference sequence). The length of the CDR3 is 15 residues. The DNA of the CDR3 is TGTGCCACCAGCAGAGATCGAACAGGGAACACTGAAGCTTTCTTT. Encoded protein: CATSRDRTGNTEAFF.

This clone was picked up many times. The V and J genes are TRBV7-9 and TRBJ2-1; 11 bases fit TRBD2. V lost 3 bases, J lost 3 bases, and 4 bases stayed unmatched. Germline CDR1 SEHNR, CDR2 FQNEAQ (reference sequence). The CDR3 runs 16 residues. CDR3 nucleotide sequence: TGTGCCAGCAGCTTGGACACTAGCGGGAGCTACAATGAGCAGTTCTTC. It is translated as CASSLDTSGSYNEQFF.

This clone was recorded many times. V and J are TRBV10-3 and TRBJ1-1, with TRBD1 identical over 10 bases. The CDR3 has 14 amino acids. Germline assignment: CDR1 ENHRY and CDR2 SYGVKD. V shed 5 bases and J 1 base; nucleotides not matched to a gene: 1. The CDR3 sequence: CAISRDRGNTEAFF. The CDR3 nucleotides are TGTGCCATCAGTAGGGACAGGGGGAACACTGAAGCTTTCTTT.

Here the CDR3 reads CASTFPGANTGELFF. The CDR3 DNA reads TGTGCCAGCACATTTCCGGGCGCGAACACCGGGGAGCTGTTTTTT. This chain links TRBV11-2 with TRBJ2-2; no definite D call. This CDR3 contains 15 residues. Trimming shortened V by 7 bases and J by 0 bases, and 12 bases separated the two germline ends. Germline lookup yields CDR1 SGHAT and CDR2 FQNNGV.

The sample holds many counts of this clone. With a much larger clone just one base away, this may be a read error. The V gene is TRBV6-6, the J gene TRBJ2-1; D unresolved. The germline CDR1 and CDR2 sequences are MNHNY and SVGAGI (reference sequence). V was cut by 4 bases and J by 0 bases, with 16 bases left in between. The CDR3 has 17 residues. The CDR3 loop is CASSCGPLGSSYNEQFF. The CDR3 DNA reads as TGTGCCAGCAGTTGCGGCCCGCTGGGTAGCTCCTACAATGAGCAGTTCTTC.

This clone was counted at least ten times. This rearrangement joins TRBV20-1 to TRBJ2-1; 11 nucleotides align to TRBD2. Germline values: CDR1 DFQATT, CDR2 SNEGSKA (reference sequence). This CDR3 spans 14 amino acids. With V trimmed by 7 bases and J by 6 bases, 8 bases remained unmatched. The CDR3 protein is CSVPGLAALNEQFF. As DNA, the CDR3 is TGCAGTGTTCCGGGACTAGCGGCGCTCAATGAGCAGTTCTTC.

The J gene is TRBJ1-1, the V gene TRBV19; tentative D call: TRBD1 (5 bases). V gave up 2 bases and J gave up 8 bases, with 12 bases separating them. There are 13 residues in the CDR3. Germline V gene sequence: CDR1 LNHDA, CDR2 SQIVND (reference sequence). CDR3: CASSIRPTEEAFF. The CDR3 nucleotides read TGTGCCAGTAGTATACGCCCGACAGAAGAAGCTTTCTTT.

This clone was seen a few times. A single base separates this from a much larger clone, so it may be a read error. The CDR3: CATSSGGWGYNEQFF. The CDR3 nucleotides are TGTGCCACCAGCAGCGGGGGGTGGGGCTACAATGAGCAGTTCTTC. The V and J genes are TRBV15 and TRBJ2-1; 7 nucleotides line up with TRBD2. Trimming at V came to 3 bases and at J to 3 bases, leaving 5 bases not matched to a gene. Per the germline V gene, CDR1 is LNHNV and CDR2 is YYDKDF (reference sequence). The CDR3 is 15 residues long.

This clone was seen repeatedly, ten times or more. The chain uses TRBV5-1 and TRBJ2-1; the D is unclear. V was trimmed by 1 base and J by 7 bases, leaving 9 bases between them. This CDR3 has 13 residues. Germline assignment: CDR1 SGHRS and CDR2 YFSETQ. CDR3 protein: CASSLTARNEQFF. The CDR3, as DNA: TGCGCCAGCAGCTTGACGGCCAGAAATGAGCAGTTCTTC.